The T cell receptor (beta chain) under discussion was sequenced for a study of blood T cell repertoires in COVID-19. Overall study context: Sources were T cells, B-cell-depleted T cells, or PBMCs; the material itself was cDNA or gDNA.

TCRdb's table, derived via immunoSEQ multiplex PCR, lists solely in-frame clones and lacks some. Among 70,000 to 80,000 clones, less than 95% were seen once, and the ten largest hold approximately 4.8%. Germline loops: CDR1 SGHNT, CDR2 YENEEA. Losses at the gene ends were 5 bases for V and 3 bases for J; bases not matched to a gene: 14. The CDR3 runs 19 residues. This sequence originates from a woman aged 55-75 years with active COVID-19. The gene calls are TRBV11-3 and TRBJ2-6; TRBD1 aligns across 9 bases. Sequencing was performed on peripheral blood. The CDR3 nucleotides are TGTGCCAGCAGCCTCGGGCTGGGACAGGGTACCTTTGGGGCCAACGTCCTGACTTTC. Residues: CASSLGLGQGTFGANVLTF. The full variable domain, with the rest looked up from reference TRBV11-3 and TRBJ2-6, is EAGVVQSPRYKIIEKKQPVAFWCNPISGHNTLYWYLQNLGQGPELLIRYENEEAVDDSQLPKDRFSAERLKGVDSTLKIQPAELGDSAVYLCASSLGLGQGTFGANVLTFGAGSRLTVL.